The 24 T cell receptor beta chains listed next were all sequenced from one sample in a study of shared clonotypes between healthy human individuals. TCRdb's table, derived via immunoSEQ multiplex PCR, lists solely in-frame clones and lacks some. The sample lists millions of clones; about 95% were seen once. The specimen was naive CD4+ T cells sorted from blood. Subset meaning: CD45RA+ positively selected. The receptors here all came from a man aged 18-30 years in good health.

The chain employs TRBV4-3 and TRBJ2-2; D is ambiguous. Germline-derived CDR1 and CDR2 are LGHNA and YSLEER. The CDR3 is made up of 14 amino acids. The germline V and J ends were trimmed by 0 bases and 5 bases, with 7 bases remaining between them. DNA for the CDR3: TGCGCCAGCAGCCAAGATGATAGTACCGGGGAGCTGTTTTTT. It translates to CASSQDDSTGELFF.

The chain joins TRBV10-3 to TRBJ2-5; D not certain. Germline-derived CDR1 and CDR2 are ENHRY and SYGVKD. The CDR3 has 15 amino acids. V lost 5 bases and J 2 bases, leaving 15 bases between the germline ends. CDR3 sequence reads: CAISPYSSLQETQYF. For the CDR3, the DNA is TGTGCCATCAGTCCTTATAGTAGCCTTCAAGAGACCCAGTACTTC.

This sequence joins TRBV11-2 and TRBJ2-5, with 7 positions matching TRBD1. V lost 5 bases and J lost 10; bases outside the gene matches: 10. In germline, CDR1 is SGHAT, CDR2 FQNNGV. The CDR3 length is 13 residues. The DNA of the CDR3 is TGTGCCAGCAGCAGGGGACAGATACAGGACCAGTACTTC. It yields the protein CASSRGQIQDQYF.

This chain joins TRBV5-6 and TRBJ1-6, with no clear D. Trimming took 0 bases from V and 8 from J, leaving 12 bases between them. Germline-derived CDR1 and CDR2 are SGHDT and YYEEEE. CDR3 length: 15 amino acids. The DNA for the CDR3 is TGTGCCAGCAGCTTGGATCGGGGAGTGGATTCACCCCTCCACTTT. Amino acid sequence: CASSLDRGVDSPLHF. The entire variable domain, with the rest obtained from reference TRBV5-6 and TRBJ1-6, is as follows: DAGVTQSPTHLIKTRGQQVTLRCSPKSGHDTVSWYQQALGQGPQFIFQYYEEEERQRGNFPDRFSGHQFPNYSSELNVNALLLGDSALYLCASSLDRGVDSPLHFGNGTRLTVT.

V gene TRBV28 combines with J gene TRBJ1-5; 9 nucleotides agree with TRBD1. The J segment lost 3 bases and the V segment lost 5 bases, leaving 14 bases of the junction unmatched. CDR1 and CDR2 from the germline V gene are MDHEN and SYDVKM. The CDR3 covers 18 residues. The CDR3 region is CASSPQTPGTGSNQPQHF. CDR3 DNA: TGTGCCAGCAGTCCGCAAACCCCTGGGACAGGGTCCAATCAGCCCCAGCATTTT.

The chain has TRBV5-4 and TRBJ2-7; D possibly corresponds to TRBD2 (6 bases). The CDR3 consists of 15 residues. The germline V gene has CDR1 SGHNT and CDR2 YYREEE (reference sequence). The V end lost 4 bases, the J end lost 4 bases, and 18 bases lay between the germline ends. The CDR3 region is CASSVRDSRRYEQYF. CDR3 DNA sequence: TGTGCCAGCAGCGTCCGGGACTCCAGAAGGTACGAGCAGTACTTC.

Comments on this clone: This may be a read error, as it is one base from a much larger clone. The J gene is TRBJ1-4, the V gene TRBV4-3; 7 nucleotides line up with TRBD1. Germline V gene sequence: CDR1 LGHNA, CDR2 YSLEER. This CDR3 contains 13 residues. The CDR3 nucleotides are TGCGCCAGCAGCCGGTACAGGGGTGAAAAACCGTTTTTT. Translation gives CASSRYRGEKPFF.

V usage is TRBV4-1 and J usage is TRBJ2-2; 8 nucleotides agree with TRBD1. The germline V gene has CDR1 MGHRA and CDR2 YSYEKL. This CDR3 comprises 15 residues. Losses at the gene ends were 4 bases for V and 8 bases for J; bases not matched to a gene: 9. The CDR3 is CASSPEDRVNGELFF. Written as DNA, the CDR3 is TGCGCCAGCAGCCCAGAGGACAGGGTAAATGGGGAGCTGTTTTTT.

The chain combines TRBV6-6 with TRBJ1-4; 8 positions agree with TRBD1. The CDR3 is 14 amino acids. J gave up 5 bases and V 5 bases, and 4 bases lay outside the gene matches. CDR1 and CDR2 (germline): MNHNY, SVGAGI (reference sequence). The CDR3 bases are TGTGCCAGCAGTGTGGACAGGGTAAATGAAAAACTGTTTTTT. It specifies CASSVDRVNEKLFF.

The chain has TRBV7-2 and TRBJ2-4; no firm D call. Trimming cost V 3 bases and J 0 bases, with 15 bases left between them. Germline-derived CDR1 and CDR2 are SGHTA and FQGNSA. The CDR3 is made up of 17 amino acids. DNA of the CDR3: TGTGCCAGCAGCTTGGTGCCCAAGGGTCTAGCCAAAAACATTCAGTACTTC. This codes for CASSLVPKGLAKNIQYF.

CDR3 protein: CAISPGQASSGSRYEQYF. As DNA, the CDR3 is TGTGCCATCAGCCCGGGACAAGCCTCTAGCGGGAGCCGCTACGAGCAGTACTTC. This chain joins TRBV10-3 and TRBJ2-7, with TRBD2 matching over 10 bases. Trimming at V came to 6 bases and at J to 3 bases, leaving 17 bases not matched to a gene. The CDR3 is made up of 18 amino acids. Per germline, CDR1 ENHRY and CDR2 SYGVKD.

This chain uses TRBV7-2 with TRBJ1-1; 9 nucleotides line up with TRBD1. The CDR3 has 17 amino acids. The J segment lost 1 base and the V segment lost 1 base, leaving 7 bases of the junction unmatched. Germline lookup yields CDR1 SGHTA and CDR2 FQGNSA. CDR3 sequence: CASSLGGTGTGNTEAFF. The CDR3 DNA is TGTGCCAGCAGCTTAGGGGGGACAGGGACAGGGAACACTGAAGCTTTCTTT.

This chain joins TRBV29-1 and TRBJ2-2; the D gene is possibly TRBD2 (6 bases). This CDR3 is built from 16 residues. Germline CDR1 reads SQVTM; CDR2 reads ANQGSEA. The ends were cut back, 7 bases at V and 4 bases at J, with 22 bases in the middle. The chain's CDR3 is CSAREGSTGGTGELFF. As DNA, the CDR3 is TGCAGCGCTCGTGAGGGCTCCACCGGGGGCACCGGGGAGCTGTTTTTT.

The DNA for the CDR3 is TGTGCCAGCAGCTTAACCCTCGGGACAGTCTACAATGAGCAGTTCTTC. As protein: CASSLTLGTVYNEQFF. The rearrangement uses TRBV7-3 and TRBJ2-1; TRBD1 matches 7 bases. CDR3 length: 16 residues. Germline V CDR1 and CDR2: SGHTA, FQGTGA. The V and J ends lost 0 bases and 3 bases, in that order; junction bases with no gene match: 5.

V and J are TRBV28 and TRBJ1-2, with 8 positions matching TRBD1. V shed 10 bases, J shed 7 bases, and the junction held 11 bases outside the gene matches. The CDR3 covers 13 residues. Germline CDR1 MDHEN, CDR2 SYDVKM. CDR3 loop: CAIMDRAPSGYTF. The CDR3 nucleotides are TGTGCCATCATGGACAGGGCCCCATCTGGCTACACCTTC.

J is TRBJ1-1 and V is TRBV29-1; perhaps TRBD1 as D (5 bases). The germline CDR1 and CDR2 sequences are SQVTM and ANQGSEA. Deletions cut 0 bases from V and 11 bases from J, with 19 bases between. CDR3 size: 14 residues. The CDR3 protein is CSVEDQIARAEAFF. CDR3 nucleotide sequence: TGCAGCGTTGAAGATCAAATAGCCAGGGCCGAGGCTTTCTTT.

The chain has TRBV30 and TRBJ2-2; perhaps TRBD1 as D (5 bases). V lost 1 base to trimming and J lost 4 bases, with 10 bases between them. The germline gives CDR1 GTSNPN, CDR2 SVGIG (reference sequence). This CDR3 comprises 14 residues. The CDR3 nucleotides read TGTGCCTGGAGTGCTCAGGGCGGCACCGGGGAGCTGTTTTTT. It yields the protein CAWSAQGGTGELFF. Looking up the rest from reference TRBV30 and TRBJ2-2 gives the full variable domain: SQTIHQWPATLVQPVGSPLSLECTVEGTSNPNLYWYRQAAGRGLQLLFYSVGIGQISSEVPQNLSASRPQDRQFILSSKKLLLSDSGFYLCAWSAQGGTGELFFGEGSRLTVL.

The rearrangement links TRBV6-1 to TRBJ2-5, with D tentatively TRBD2 (5 bases). CDR1 and CDR2 (germline): MNHNS, SASEGT. The length of the CDR3 is 12 residues. The V end lost 3 bases, the J end lost 10 bases, and 12 bases lay between the germline ends. The CDR3 sequence: CASSDMYGDQYF. DNA for the CDR3: TGTGCCAGCAGTGACATGTACGGGGACCAGTACTTC.

The rearrangement uses TRBV5-1 and TRBJ1-4; a weak D match, TRBD1 (5 bases). V was cut by 4 bases and J by 8 bases, with 21 bases left in between. The CDR3 length is 16 residues. Germline V CDR1 and CDR2: SGHRS, YFSETQ. CDR3 region: CASSPTPLGPGEKLFF. As DNA, the CDR3 is TGCGCCAGCAGCCCCACCCCTCTGGGGCCTGGGGAAAAACTGTTTTTT.

J is TRBJ2-2 and V is TRBV10-3, with a possible D match to TRBD2 (6 bases). Trimming pared 11 bases from V and 0 bases from J, leaving 13 bases between. CDR3 size: 14 residues. CDR1 is ENHRY and CDR2 is SYGVKD in the germline V gene. Here the CDR3 DNA reads TGTGCCGCCCGCGGGATCTCGAACACCGGGGAGCTGTTTTTT. This translates into CAARGISNTGELFF.

About this clone: Within the sample, other DNA sequences also encode this same CDR3. The gene calls are TRBV28 and TRBJ2-1; D remains unclear. This CDR3 is 11 amino acids long. CDR1 and CDR2 (germline): MDHEN, SYDVKM. V was cut by 8 bases and J by 1 base, with 3 bases left in between. Here the CDR3 reads CASRSYNEQFF. DNA of the CDR3: TGTGCCAGCCGGTCCTACAATGAGCAGTTCTTC.

Details on this clone: Other DNA sequences in the sample encode the same CDR3. The chain has TRBV11-2 and TRBJ2-7; unclear D gene. The germline V gene encodes CDR1 SGHAT and CDR2 FQNNGV. This CDR3 contains 11 residues. Between the trimmed V and J ends, which lost 3 bases and 6 bases, there was a span of 6 bases. The CDR3 loop is CASSLDGEQYF. The CDR3 bases are TGTGCCAGCAGCTTGGACGGCGAGCAGTACTTC.

As concerns this clone: Distinct nucleotide sequences in the sample also encode this CDR3. The chain employs TRBV9 and TRBJ1-5; D not certain. V was cut by 2 bases and J by 4 bases, with 7 bases left in between. Germline loops: CDR1 SGDLS, CDR2 YYNGEE. The CDR3 loop spans 13 amino acids. CDR3 loop: CASSVGSNQPQHF. The CDR3 DNA reads TGTGCCAGCAGCGTTGGTTCGAATCAGCCCCAGCATTTT.

The J gene is TRBJ1-5, the V gene TRBV5-8, with D hard to call. CDR1 is SGHTS, CDR2 YDEGEE, per germline. The ends were cut back, 4 bases at V and 0 bases at J, with 8 bases in the middle. This CDR3 region has 14 residues. The CDR3: CASSRGYSNQPQHF. DNA of the CDR3: TGTGCCAGCAGCCGAGGTTATAGCAATCAGCCCCAGCATTTT.